Sequencing of this T cell receptor beta chain was carried out in a study of OX40 agonist ivuxolimab in advanced cancers. Generated by immunoSEQ multiplex PCR, the TCRdb table keeps only in-frame clones and is missing some. This table holds 75,000 to 100,000 clones, approximately 86% found once. After removal of 5 bases from V and 2 bases from J, the junction contained 11 bases not matched to a gene. Germline V CDR1 and CDR2: SGHVS, FNYEAQ. This CDR3 has 16 amino acids. The clonotype comes from an adult with an advanced solid tumor such as melanoma, head and neck, liver or kidney cancer. This chain links TRBV7-6 with TRBJ2-7; TRBD1 agrees at 8 bases. This specimen was CD4+ or CD8+ T cells sorted from blood, taken in a trial of the OX40 agonist ivuxolimab. This CDR3 is CASSPRGRGQPYEQYF. The CDR3 DNA follows: TGTGCCAGCAGCCCCCGGGGCAGGGGGCAACCCTACGAGCAGTACTTC.